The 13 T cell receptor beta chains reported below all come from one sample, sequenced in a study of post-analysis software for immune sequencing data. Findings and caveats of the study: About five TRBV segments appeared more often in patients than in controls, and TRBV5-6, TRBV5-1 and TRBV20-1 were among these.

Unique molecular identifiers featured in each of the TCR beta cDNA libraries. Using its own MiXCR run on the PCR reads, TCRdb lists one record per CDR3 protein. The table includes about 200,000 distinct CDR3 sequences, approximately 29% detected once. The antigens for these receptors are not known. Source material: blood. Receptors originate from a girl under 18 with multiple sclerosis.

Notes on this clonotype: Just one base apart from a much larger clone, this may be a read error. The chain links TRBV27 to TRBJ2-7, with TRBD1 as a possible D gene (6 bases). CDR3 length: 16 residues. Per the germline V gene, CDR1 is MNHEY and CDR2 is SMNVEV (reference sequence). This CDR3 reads CASTSRDKKGSGERYF. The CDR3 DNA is TGTGCCAGCACCTCCCGGGACAAGAAGGGTTCCGGGGAGCGGTACTTC.

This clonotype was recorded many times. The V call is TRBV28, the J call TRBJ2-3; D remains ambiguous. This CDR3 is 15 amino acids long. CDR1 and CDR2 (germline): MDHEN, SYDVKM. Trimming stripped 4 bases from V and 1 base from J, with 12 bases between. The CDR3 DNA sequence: TGTGCCAGCAGTTCTCGACGGTCCGGCACAGATACGCAGTATTTT. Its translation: CASSSRRSGTDTQYF.

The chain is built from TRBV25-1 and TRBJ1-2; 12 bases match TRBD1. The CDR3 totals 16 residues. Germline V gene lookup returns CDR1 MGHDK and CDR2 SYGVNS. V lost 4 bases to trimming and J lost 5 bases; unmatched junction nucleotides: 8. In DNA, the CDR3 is TGTGCCAGCAGTGGCCCCGGGACAGGGGGCAAATATGGCTACACCTTC. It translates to CASSGPGTGGKYGYTF.

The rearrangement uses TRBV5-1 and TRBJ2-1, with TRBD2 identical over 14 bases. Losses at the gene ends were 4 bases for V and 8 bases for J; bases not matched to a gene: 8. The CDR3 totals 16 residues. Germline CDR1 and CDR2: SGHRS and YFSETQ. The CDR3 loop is CASSPGLAGVVHEQFF. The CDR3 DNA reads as TGCGCCAGCAGCCCGGGACTAGCGGGAGTAGTCCATGAGCAGTTCTTC.

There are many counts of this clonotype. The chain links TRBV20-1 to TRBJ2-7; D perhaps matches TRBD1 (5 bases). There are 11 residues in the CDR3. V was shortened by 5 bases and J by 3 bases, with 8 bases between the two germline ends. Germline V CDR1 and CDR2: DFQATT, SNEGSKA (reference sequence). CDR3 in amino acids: CSAEDSYEQYF. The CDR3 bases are TGCAGTGCTGAAGACAGCTACGAGCAGTACTTC.

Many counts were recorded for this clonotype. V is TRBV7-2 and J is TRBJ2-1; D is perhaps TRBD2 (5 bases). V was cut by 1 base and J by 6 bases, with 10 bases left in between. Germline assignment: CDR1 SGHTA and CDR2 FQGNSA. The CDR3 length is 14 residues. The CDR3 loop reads CASSLELAGNEQFF. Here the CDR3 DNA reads TGTGCCAGCAGCTTAGAGCTAGCTGGCAATGAGCAGTTCTTC.

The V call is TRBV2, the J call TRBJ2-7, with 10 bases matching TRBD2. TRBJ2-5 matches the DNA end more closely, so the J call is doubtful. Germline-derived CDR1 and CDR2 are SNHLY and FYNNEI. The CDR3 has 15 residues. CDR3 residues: CASSLGLAAQETQYF. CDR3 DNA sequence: TGTGCCAGCAGCCTCGGACTAGCGGCACAAGAGACCCAGTACTTC.

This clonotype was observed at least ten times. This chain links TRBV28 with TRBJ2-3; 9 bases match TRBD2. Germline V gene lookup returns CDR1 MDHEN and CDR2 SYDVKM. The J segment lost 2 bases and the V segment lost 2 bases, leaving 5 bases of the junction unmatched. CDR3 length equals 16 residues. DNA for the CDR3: TGTGCCAGCAGTTTACGGACTAGCGCGCTCACAGATACGCAGTATTTT. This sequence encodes CASSLRTSALTDTQYF.

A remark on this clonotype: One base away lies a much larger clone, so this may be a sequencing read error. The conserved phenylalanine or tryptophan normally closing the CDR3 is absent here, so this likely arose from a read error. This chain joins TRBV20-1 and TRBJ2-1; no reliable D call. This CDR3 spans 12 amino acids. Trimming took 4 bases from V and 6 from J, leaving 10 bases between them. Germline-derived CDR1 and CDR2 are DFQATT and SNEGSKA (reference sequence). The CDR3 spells CSAKLIVNEQFL. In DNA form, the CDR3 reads TGCAGTGCTAAATTGATAGTCAATGAGCAGTTCTTG.

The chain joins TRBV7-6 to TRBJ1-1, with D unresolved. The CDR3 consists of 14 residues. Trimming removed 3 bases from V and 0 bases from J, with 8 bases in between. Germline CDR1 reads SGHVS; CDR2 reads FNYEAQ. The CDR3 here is CASSLTPMNTEAFF. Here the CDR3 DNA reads TGTGCCAGCAGCTTGACTCCCATGAACACTGAAGCTTTCTTT.

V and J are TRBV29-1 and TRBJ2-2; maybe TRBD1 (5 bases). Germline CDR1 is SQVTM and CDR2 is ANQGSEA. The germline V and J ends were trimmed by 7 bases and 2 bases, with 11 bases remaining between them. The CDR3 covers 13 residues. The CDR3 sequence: CSAEQENTGELFF. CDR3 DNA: TGCAGCGCAGAACAGGAAAACACCGGGGAGCTGTTTTTT.

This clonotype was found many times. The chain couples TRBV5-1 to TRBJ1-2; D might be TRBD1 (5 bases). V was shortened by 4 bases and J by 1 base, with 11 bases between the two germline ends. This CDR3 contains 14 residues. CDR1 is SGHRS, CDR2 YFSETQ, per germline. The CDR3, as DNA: TGCGCCAGCAGCATCCTGACAGTTAACTATGGCTACACCTTC. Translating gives CASSILTVNYGYTF. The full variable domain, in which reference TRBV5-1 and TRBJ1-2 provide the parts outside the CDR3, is KAGVTQTPRYLIKTRGQQVTLSCSPISGHRSVSWYQQTPGQGLQFLFEYFSETQRNKGNFPGRFSGRQFSNSRSEMNVSTLELGDSALYLCASSILTVNYGYTFGSGTRLTVV.

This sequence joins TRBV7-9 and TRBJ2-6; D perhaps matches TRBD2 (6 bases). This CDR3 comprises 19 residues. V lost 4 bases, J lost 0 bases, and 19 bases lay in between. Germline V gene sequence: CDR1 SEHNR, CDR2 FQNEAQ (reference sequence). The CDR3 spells CASSSRREASVSGANVLTF. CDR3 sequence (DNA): TGTGCCAGCAGCTCACGACGGGAAGCTAGCGTCTCTGGGGCCAACGTCCTGACTTTC.